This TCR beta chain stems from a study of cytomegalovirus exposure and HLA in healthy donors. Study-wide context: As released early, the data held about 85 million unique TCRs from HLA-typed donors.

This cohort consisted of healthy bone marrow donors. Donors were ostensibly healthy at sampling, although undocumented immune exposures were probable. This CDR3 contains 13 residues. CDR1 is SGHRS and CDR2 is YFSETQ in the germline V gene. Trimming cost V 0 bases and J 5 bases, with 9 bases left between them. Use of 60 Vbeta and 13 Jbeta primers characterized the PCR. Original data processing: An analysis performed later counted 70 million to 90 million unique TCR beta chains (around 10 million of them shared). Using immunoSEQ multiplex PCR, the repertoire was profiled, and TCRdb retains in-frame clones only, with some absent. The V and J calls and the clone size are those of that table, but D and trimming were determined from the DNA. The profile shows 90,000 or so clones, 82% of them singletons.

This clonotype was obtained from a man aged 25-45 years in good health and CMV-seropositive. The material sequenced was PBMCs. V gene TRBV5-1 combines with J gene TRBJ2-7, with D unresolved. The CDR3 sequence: CASSLGAGHEQYF. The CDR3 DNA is TGCGCCAGCAGCTTGGGTGCAGGTCACGAGCAGTACTTC.